This TCR beta chain is drawn from a study of T-cell memory formation after mild COVID-19. Overall study: Across donors, TCR clusters were largely donor specific.

Deletions cut 8 bases from V and 0 bases from J, with 5 bases between. Germline CDR1 SGHTA, CDR2 FQGNSA. The CDR3 runs to 13 residues. From 5'RACE with constant-segment primers came TCR alpha and TCR beta cDNA libraries that carried sample barcodes and UMIs. TCRdb reprocessed the 5' RACE reads via MiXCR and lists one record per CDR3 protein. This table holds 240,000 or so distinct CDR3 sequences, over 9% found once. General study points: Some clones that responded turned up in pre-infection memory, which suggests that cross-reactive memory joined in.

This clonotype was counted between two and nine times. Its antigen is unidentified. This receptor was taken from a man aged 18 to 35 who had mild COVID-19 (a few samples of this study predate the infection). Cell type and time point are not known. The sample was PBMCs or a T cell subset sorted from them (not recorded which). The chain joins TRBV7-2 to TRBJ2-6, with D hard to call. The CDR3 here is CASAPSGANVLTF. For the CDR3, the DNA is TGTGCCAGCGCTCCCTCTGGGGCCAACGTCCTGACTTTC.